This T cell receptor (beta chain) emerged from a study of T cell responses to AZD1222 COVID-19 vaccine. Profiling relied on immunoSEQ multiplex PCR, and the TCRdb table lists in-frame clones only, not all of them. Of 110,000 or so clones listed, over 80% are singletons. This CDR3 contains 19 residues. Germline assignment: CDR1 SGHVS and CDR2 FNYEAQ. Germline trimming cut 2 bases from V and 4 bases from J; bases unmatched to any gene: 9. To note about this clone: As yet, its antigen is unknown.

Study outcomes and limitations: The reported proportion of spike-specific TCRs targeting unmutated variant regions was nearly half.

This chain connects TRBV7-6 to TRBJ2-3; 16 nucleotides line up with TRBD2. This clonotype was sampled from an adult in good health. Sequenced here: peripheral blood, sampled on day 0 of AZD1222 vaccination. In nucleotides, the CDR3 is TGTGCCAGCAGCTTATGGACCGGGACTAGCGGGGGGGCCGCAGATACGCAGTATTTT. This encodes CASSLWTGTSGGAADTQYF.